Listed below are T cell receptor beta chains from one sample, sequenced in a study of OX40 agonist ivuxolimab in advanced cancers. The method was immunoSEQ multiplex PCR; TCRdb's version includes in-frame clones alone and lacks a portion of them. The data show tens of thousands of clones, with 85% to 95% seen just once and roughly 25% held by the top ten. The sample was CD4+ or CD8+ T cells sorted from blood, taken in a trial of the OX40 agonist ivuxolimab. The receptors shown here come from an adult with an advanced solid tumor such as melanoma, head and neck, liver or kidney cancer. Each CDR3 is given with its conserved first and last residue. A D gene is named only where the DNA matches it firmly. Expanded clones are given a class, and other clones once, few, many or no size at all.

TRBJ1-1 once TRBD1 TRBV6-6 TGTGCCAGCAGTCAGGGGGCGGCTGAAGCTTTCTTT CASSQGAAEAFF
TRBJ1-2 NA NA TRBV19 TGTGCCAGTAGGGACAGTTTTCTTGGCTACACCTTC CASRDSFLGYTF
TRBJ2-1 NA TRBD2 TRBV9 TGTGCCAGCAGCGTAACTAGCGGGTCCTACAATGAGCAGTTCTTC CASSVTSGSYNEQFF
TRBJ2-6 NA NA TRBV2 TGTGCCAGCAGAGCACTCGGGGCAGGGAGCTCTGGGGCCAACGTCCTGACTTTC CASRALGAGSSGANVLTF
TRBJ2-7 NA NA TRBV27 TGTGCCAGCAGTTTGCCAGGTACCTACGAGCAGTACTTC CASSLPGTYEQYF
TRBJ1-1 few NA TRBV27 TGTGCCCTACGGGGGGGGCAGACTGAAGCTTTCTTT CALRGGQTEAFF
TRBJ2-7 NA NA TRBV5-4 TGTGCCAGCAGCTTGGGGTTGGGGGGTAGTCGCCCCTACGAGCAGTACTTC CASSLGLGGSRPYEQYF
TRBJ2-7 once NA TRBV27 TGTGCCAGCAGTTTTGGCAGAACCTACGAGCAGTACTTC CASSFGRTYEQYF
TRBJ2-7 NA NA TRBV27 TGTGCCAGCAGTTTTACGACCCCGACCCTTTACGAGCAGTACTTC CASSFTTPTLYEQYF
TRBJ1-5 NA NA TRBV6-1 TGTGCCAGCAGTGAAGCGGGGGCGGGGAATCAGCCCCAGCATTTT CASSEAGAGNQPQHF
TRBJ2-1 once NA TRBV9 TGTGCCAGCAGCTTCGATTGGAATGAGCAGTTCTTC CASSFDWNEQFF
TRBJ2-1 NA NA TRBV11-2 TGTGCCAGCAGCTTCATTGGGGCCATGGGCGATGAGCAGTTCTTC CASSFIGAMGDEQFF
TRBJ2-5 NA TRBD1 TRBV5-6 TGTGCCAGCAGCCCGGGACAGAACGAGGAGACCCAGTACTTC CASSPGQNEETQYF
TRBJ2-5 NA NA TRBV14 TGTGCCAGCAGCCAGAGGGTGCGTTTTCAAGAGACCCAGTACTTC CASSQRVRFQETQYF
TRBJ2-7 NA NA TRBV27 TGTGCCAGCAGCCCCGGGACACACTACGAGCAGTACTTC CASSPGTHYEQYF
TRBJ2-1 NA TRBD2 TRBV10-3 TGTGCCATCAGTGTGGCGGGAGGGCGGGGCGATGAGCAGTTCTTC CAISVAGGRGDEQFF
TRBJ2-2 NA NA TRBV9 TGTGCCAGCAGTGATCCCCCCGGGGAGCTGTTTTTT CASSDPPGELFF
TRBJ2-5 NA NA TRBV6-6 TGTGCCAGCAGTGACCCCCGTGAGCAGTACTTC CASSDPREQYF
TRBJ2-7 NA TRBD1 TRBV28 TGTGCCAGCAGTTCGCCCCGACCGACAGGGATTCTTCCCTACGAGCAGTACTTC CASSSPRPTGILPYEQYF
TRBJ2-5 NA NA TRBV6-4 TGTGCCAGCAGTGACTCCCCCTATGGAGGGTTAGGCCAAGAGACCCAGTACTTC CASSDSPYGGLGQETQYF
TRBJ2-1 NA TRBD2 TRBV9 TGTGCCAGCAGCTCGCAGACTAGCGACCGCTCCTACAATGAGCAGTTCTTC CASSSQTSDRSYNEQFF
TRBJ2-7 NA NA TRBV11-2 TGTGCCAGCAGCTTAGAAAGGGAGCAGTACTTC CASSLEREQYF
TRBJ2-1 NA NA TRBV28 TGTGCCAGCAGTTTATCTGTAGGGTCGAGCAATGAGCAGTTCTTC CASSLSVGSSNEQFF
TRBJ2-1 few NA TRBV6-4 TGTGCCAGCAGTGCGGAGGGCTCCTACAATGAGCAGTTCTTC CASSAEGSYNEQFF
TRBJ2-7 NA TRBD2 TRBV7-9 TGTGCCAGCAGTACTAGCGGATCATCGAGCTCCTACGAGCAGTACTTC CASSTSGSSSSYEQYF
TRBJ2-3 NA TRBD2 TRBV6-5 TGTGCCAGCAGCAAACTAGCGGGTAGCACAGATACGCAGTATTTT CASSKLAGSTDTQYF
TRBJ2-4 NA TRBD1 TRBV28 TGTGCCAGCAGTTTCAAGCAGGGGGCGTCCAAAAACATTCAGTACTTC CASSFKQGASKNIQYF
TRBJ2-5 NA TRBD1 TRBV7-9 TGTGCCAGCAGCCCAGGGACAGCGCAAGAGACCCAGTACTTC CASSPGTAQETQYF
TRBJ2-1 NA NA TRBV28 TGTGCCAGCAGTTTCCAGCTAGCCCTCCACGGGAATGAGCAGTTCTTC CASSFQLALHGNEQFF
TRBJ2-1 NA TRBD2 TRBV9 TGTGCCAGCAGCCCGCGACTAGCGGGAGGGCCGAGCTCCTACAATGAGCAGTTCTTC CASSPRLAGGPSSYNEQFF
TRBJ1-3 NA TRBD1 TRBV27 TGTGCCAGCAGTTCGGCAGGGGGCCCGTACTCTGGAAACACCATATATTTT CASSSAGGPYSGNTIYF
TRBJ2-5 NA TRBD2 TRBV27 TGTGCCAGCAGTCGTCTAGCGGGTCATGAGGAGACCCAGTACTTC CASSRLAGHEETQYF
TRBJ2-3 NA TRBD2 TRBV27 TGTGCCAGCAGTTTATTAGGGACTAGCGGGTACTCTAGCACAGATACGCAGTATTTT CASSLLGTSGYSSTDTQYF
TRBJ1-5 NA NA TRBV28 TGTGCCAGCAGTTTGGACACACGCGGCAATCAGCCCCAGCATTTT CASSLDTRGNQPQHF
TRBJ2-2 NA NA TRBV27 TGTGCCAGCAGTTTATCTTCGGGCAGGAGTTTGAAGCTGTTTTTT CASSLSSGRSLKLFF
TRBJ1-2 NA NA TRBV28 TGTGCCAGCAGTGAAGGGACACCGGGGGACTATGGCTACACCTTC CASSEGTPGDYGYTF
TRBJ2-5 NA NA TRBV5-6 TGTGCCAGCAGCTTGAGCGGAGCCCAAGAGACCCAGTACTTC CASSLSGAQETQYF
TRBJ2-6 NA NA TRBV19 TGTGCCAGTAGTACCTTGGCGGCTGGGGCCAACGTCCTGACTTTC CASSTLAAGANVLTF
TRBJ2-7 NA NA TRBV9 TGTGCCAGCAGCGGTACCTCCTACGAGCAGTACTTC CASSGTSYEQYF
TRBJ2-1 NA TRBD2 TRBV19 TGTGCCAGTAGTATAGCTGGCGGGAGCTCCTACAATGAGCAGTTCTTC CASSIAGGSSYNEQFF
TRBJ2-2 NA NA TRBV5-1 TGCGCCAGCAGCCTAAAGTCCGGGGAGCTGTTTTTT CASSLKSGELFF
TRBJ2-7 NA TRBD2 TRBV29-1 TGCAGCGTTACACTAGCGGGCGGGGAGCAGTACTTC CSVTLAGGEQYF
TRBJ1-1 NA NA TRBV27 TGTGCCAGCAGTCAGCCCAGGGGTAGGATGAACACTGAAGCTTTCTTT CASSQPRGRMNTEAFF
TRBJ2-5 NA TRBD2 TRBV28 TGTGCCAGCAGTTCCCTCCCGGGACTAAATCTTCGGGAGACCCAGTACTTC CASSSLPGLNLRETQYF
TRBJ2-1 NA TRBD1 TRBV2 TGTGCCAGCAGTGGTGATGGGACAGGGACTTTCGATGAGCAGTTCTTC CASSGDGTGTFDEQFF
TRBJ1-4 NA NA TRBV2 TGTGCCAGCAGGGGTATTCGCCCACCAGAAAAACTGTTTTTT CASRGIRPPEKLFF
TRBJ2-5 NA NA TRBV29-1 TGCAGCGTTACAGGGCTCCAAGAGACCCAGTACTTC CSVTGLQETQYF
TRBJ1-4 NA TRBD1 TRBV6-5 TGTGCCAGCAGATCAACAGGGGGAAAACTGTTTTTT CASRSTGGKLFF
TRBJ2-1 NA NA TRBV18 TGTGCCAGCTCACCAGGAAATGAGCAGTTCTTC CASSPGNEQFF
TRBJ2-3 NA TRBD1 TRBV19 TGTGCCAGTAGTATAGCCCCGGGACAGGGATCAGATACGCAGTATTTT CASSIAPGQGSDTQYF
TRBJ2-1 NA TRBD2 TRBV11-2 TGTGCCAGCAGCTTAACGCGGGAGGGCTCCTACAATGAGCAGTTCTTC CASSLTREGSYNEQFF